This is a list of T cell receptor beta chains from one sample in a study of CD4 T cells in relation to SARS-CoV-2 and coronaviruses. Assay used: immunoSEQ multiplex PCR; TCRdb lists only in-frame clones, some missing. The profile shows around 20,000 clones, 60% to 85% of them singletons. Which antigens these TCRs recognize remains unknown. Material for sequencing was CD4+ T cells from PBMCs, cultured in vitro. These receptor sequences come from a human donor in good health. Each CDR3 is given with its conserved first and last residue. The D gene is left open where the match is weak. Clone size is not always given. Where it is, it says once, few, many or a class for expanded clones.

j_call clone_size d_call v_call cdr3_aa cdr3_nt
TRBJ2-1 . TRBD2 TRBV10-2 CATTPGRAREQFF TGCGCCACCACCCCCGGGAGGGCAAGGGAGCAGTTCTTC
TRBJ2-5 . . TRBV5-1 CASSPELSRTSETQYF TGCGCCAGCAGCCCGGAACTTAGCAGGACTTCTGAGACCCAGTACTTC
TRBJ1-5 . . TRBV7-8 CASSVLPIEINQPQHF TGTGCCAGCAGCGTCTTACCGATTGAGATCAATCAGCCCCAGCATTTT
TRBJ2-3 . TRBD2 TRBV5-1 CASSDNIGLAGGLDTQYF TGCGCCAGCAGTGACAATATAGGACTAGCGGGAGGATTAGATACGCAGTATTTT
TRBJ2-1 . TRBD1 TRBV5-1 CASSKEGQGSGEQFF TGCGCCAGCAGCAAGGAGGGACAGGGGTCTGGTGAGCAGTTCTTC
TRBJ2-1 . TRBD2 TRBV5-4 CASSWVAGGPLEQFF TGTGCCAGCAGCTGGGTAGCGGGAGGGCCTTTAGAGCAGTTCTTC
TRBJ2-1 . . TRBV29-1 CSVSDFGEQFF TGCAGCGTGTCCGACTTCGGGGAGCAGTTCTTC
TRBJ2-7 . TRBD2 TRBV11-2 CASSQRVIAGGYEQYF TGTGCCAGCAGCCAACGGGTTATAGCGGGGGGCTACGAGCAGTACTTC
TRBJ1-6 . TRBD1 TRBV27 CASSRKSGQGLTPLHF TGTGCCAGCAGCCGAAAATCAGGACAGGGGTTGACACCCCTCCACTTT
TRBJ2-1 . TRBD1 TRBV5-1 CASSQAMDRGYNEQFF TGCGCCAGCAGCCAGGCTATGGACAGGGGCTACAATGAGCAGTTCTTC
TRBJ1-1 . . TRBV18 CASSPIPTALNEAFF TGTGCCAGCTCACCGATACCGACAGCTCTCAATGAAGCTTTCTTT
TRBJ2-3 . TRBD2 TRBV30 CAWSVRAGGPDTQYF TGTGCCTGGAGTGTAAGAGCGGGAGGGCCAGATACGCAGTATTTT
TRBJ2-3 large TRBD2 TRBV10-3 CAIGGLATDTQYF TGTGCCATCGGGGGACTAGCAACAGATACGCAGTATTTT
TRBJ2-7 . . TRBV2 CASHGSGSSYEQYF TGTGCCAGCCATGGCAGCGGTAGCTCCTACGAGCAGTACTTC
TRBJ2-7 . TRBD2 TRBV3-1/TRBV3-2 CASSQGASGYEQYF TGTGCCAGCAGCCAAGGGGCTAGCGGATACGAGCAGTACTTC
TRBJ2-7 . TRBD1 TRBV7-9 CASSLVGTGLHEQYF TGTGCCAGCAGCTTAGTCGGGACAGGACTTCACGAGCAGTACTTC
TRBJ2-7 . TRBD2 TRBV11-2 CASSELAGVYEQYF TGTGCCAGCAGCGAGCTAGCGGGTGTCTACGAGCAGTACTTC
TRBJ1-5 . . TRBV19 CASSKADNQPQHF TGTGCCAGTAGTAAGGCAGACAATCAGCCCCAGCATTTT
TRBJ1-5 . TRBD1 TRBV19 CASSIRTGLDQPQHF TGTGCCAGTAGTATCCGGACAGGTTTAGATCAGCCCCAGCATTTT
TRBJ2-2 . . TRBV7-9 CASSFRGNTGELFF TGTGCCAGCAGCTTTCGGGGAAACACCGGGGAGCTGTTTTTT
TRBJ1-1 few . TRBV24-1 CATSGAGTEAFF TGTGCCACCAGTGGGGCGGGGACTGAAGCTTTCTTT
TRBJ1-3 few TRBD1 TRBV2 CASSQTGTGFGNTIYF TGTGCCAGCAGTCAAACCGGGACAGGGTTCGGAAACACCATATATTTT
TRBJ1-5 few . TRBV14 CASSPNGGMPQHF TGTGCCAGCAGCCCCAATGGGGGCATGCCCCAGCATTTT
TRBJ1-3 . . TRBV18 CASSPTAQTGNTIYF TGTGCCAGCTCACCGACCGCACAGACTGGAAACACCATATATTTT
TRBJ2-1 . . TRBV7-3 CASSLTWGRYNEQFF TGTGCCAGCAGCTTAACGTGGGGGCGCTACAATGAGCAGTTCTTC
TRBJ2-5 . . TRBV28 CASNYNRESQETQYF TGTGCCAGCAATTACAACAGGGAGTCCCAAGAGACCCAGTACTTC
TRBJ1-3 . . TRBV4-1 CASSLEGDLSGNTIYF TGCGCCAGCAGCCTGGAGGGGGACCTCTCTGGAAACACCATATATTTT
TRBJ2-7 . . TRBV28 CASSLPPTGPSYEQYF TGTGCCAGCAGTTTACCCCCGACAGGCCCTAGCTACGAGCAGTACTTC
TRBJ2-1 . TRBD2 TRBV18 CASSGTSGISNEQFF TGTGCCAGCTCTGGGACTAGCGGGATATCCAATGAGCAGTTCTTC
TRBJ1-4 . TRBD1 TRBV18 CASSLRQGPNEKLFF TGTGCCAGCTCACTTCGACAGGGTCCAAATGAAAAACTGTTTTTT
TRBJ1-2 . . TRBV24-1 CATSDFMGNGYTF TGTGCCACCAGTGATTTCATGGGAAATGGCTACACCTTC
TRBJ2-1 once TRBD2 TRBV5-8 CASSRRTSGRYNEQFF TGTGCCAGCAGCCGTCGGACTAGCGGGAGATACAATGAGCAGTTCTTC
TRBJ2-1 . . TRBV10-1 CASSPQGSDIEQFF TGCGCCAGCAGCCCACAGGGTTCCGACATCGAGCAGTTCTTC